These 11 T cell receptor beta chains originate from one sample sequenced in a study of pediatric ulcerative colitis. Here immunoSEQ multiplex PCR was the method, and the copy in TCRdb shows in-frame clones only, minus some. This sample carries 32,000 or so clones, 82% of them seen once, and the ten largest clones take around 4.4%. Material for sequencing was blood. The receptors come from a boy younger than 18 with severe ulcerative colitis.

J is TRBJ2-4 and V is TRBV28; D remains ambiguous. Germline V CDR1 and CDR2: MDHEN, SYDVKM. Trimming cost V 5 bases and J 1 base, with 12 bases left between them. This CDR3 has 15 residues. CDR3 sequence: CASSPDLGAKNIQYF. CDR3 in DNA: TGTGCCAGCAGTCCCGATTTAGGTGCCAAAAACATTCAGTACTTC.

Here the CDR3 reads CASSAFRGPNTEAFF. The CDR3 coding sequence is TGTGCCAGCAGCGCCTTCAGGGGGCCGAACACTGAAGCTTTCTTT. The V call is TRBV7-2, the J call TRBJ1-1; 8 nucleotides align to TRBD1. CDR1 and CDR2 (germline): SGHTA, FQGNSA. The CDR3 has 15 residues. V trimming: 5 bases; J trimming: 1 base; junction bases outside the gene matches: 6. Full variable domain (rest looked up from reference TRBV7-2 and TRBJ1-1): GAGVSQSPSNKVTEKGKDVELRCDPISGHTALYWYRQSLGQGLEFLIYFQGNSAPDKSGLPSDRFSAERTGGSVSTLTIQRTQQEDSAVYLCASSAFRGPNTEAFFGQGTRLTVV.

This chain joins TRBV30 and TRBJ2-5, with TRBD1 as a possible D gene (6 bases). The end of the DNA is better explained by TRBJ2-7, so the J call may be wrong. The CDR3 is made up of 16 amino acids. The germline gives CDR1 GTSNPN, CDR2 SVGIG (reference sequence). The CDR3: CAWSPGWDIYSYEQYF. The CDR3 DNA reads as TGTGCCTGGAGCCCGGGATGGGACATCTACTCCTACGAGCAGTACTTC.

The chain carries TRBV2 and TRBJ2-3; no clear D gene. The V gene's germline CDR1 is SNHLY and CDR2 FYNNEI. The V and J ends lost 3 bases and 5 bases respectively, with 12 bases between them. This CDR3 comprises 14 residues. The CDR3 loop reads CASSDQLGKDTQYF. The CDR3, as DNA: TGTGCCAGCAGTGATCAACTGGGGAAAGATACGCAGTATTTT.

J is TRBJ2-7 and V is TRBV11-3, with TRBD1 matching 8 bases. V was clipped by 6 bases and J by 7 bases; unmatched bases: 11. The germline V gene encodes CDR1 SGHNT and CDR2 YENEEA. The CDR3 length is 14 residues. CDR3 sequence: CASSMTGARGEQYF. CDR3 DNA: TGTGCCAGCAGTATGACAGGGGCCAGGGGGGAGCAGTACTTC.

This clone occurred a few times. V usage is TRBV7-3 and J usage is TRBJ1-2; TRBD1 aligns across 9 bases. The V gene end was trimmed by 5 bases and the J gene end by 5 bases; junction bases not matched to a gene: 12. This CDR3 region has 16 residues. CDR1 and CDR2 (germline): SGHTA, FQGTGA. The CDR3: CASSTDGTGKGYGYTF. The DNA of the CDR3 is TGTGCCAGCAGCACCGACGGGACAGGGAAGGGGTATGGCTACACCTTC.

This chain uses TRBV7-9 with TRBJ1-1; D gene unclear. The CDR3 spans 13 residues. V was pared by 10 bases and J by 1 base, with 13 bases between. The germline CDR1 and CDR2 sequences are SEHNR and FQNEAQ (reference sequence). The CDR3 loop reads CATQESANTEAFF. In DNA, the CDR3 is TGTGCCACCCAAGAATCTGCGAACACTGAAGCTTTCTTT.

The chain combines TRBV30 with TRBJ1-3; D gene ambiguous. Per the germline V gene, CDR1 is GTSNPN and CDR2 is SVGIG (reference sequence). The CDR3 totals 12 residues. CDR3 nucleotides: TGTTTTGCGGCAGCGCCTGGAAACACCATATATTTT. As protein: CFAAAPGNTIYF. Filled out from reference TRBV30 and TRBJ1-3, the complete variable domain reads SQTIHQWPATLVQPVGSPLSLECTVEGTSNPNLYWYRQAAGRGLQLLFYSVGIGQISSEVPQNLSASRPQDRQFILSSKKLLLSDSGFYLCFAAAPGNTIYFGEGSWLTVV.

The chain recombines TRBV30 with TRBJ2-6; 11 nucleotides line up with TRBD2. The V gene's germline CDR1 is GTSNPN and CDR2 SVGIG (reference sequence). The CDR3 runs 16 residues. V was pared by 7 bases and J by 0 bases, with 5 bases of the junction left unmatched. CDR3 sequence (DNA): TGTGCCTCTAGACTAGCGGGAAACTCTGGGGCCAACGTCCTGACTTTC. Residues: CASRLAGNSGANVLTF.

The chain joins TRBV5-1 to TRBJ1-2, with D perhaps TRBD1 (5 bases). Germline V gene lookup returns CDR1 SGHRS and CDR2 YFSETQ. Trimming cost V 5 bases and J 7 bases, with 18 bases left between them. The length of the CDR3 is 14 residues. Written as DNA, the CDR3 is TGCGCCAGCAGGGGCCGGGACGGATTGTCTGGCTACACCTTC. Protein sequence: CASRGRDGLSGYTF. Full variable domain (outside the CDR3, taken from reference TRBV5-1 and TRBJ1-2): KAGVTQTPRYLIKTRGQQVTLSCSPISGHRSVSWYQQTPGQGLQFLFEYFSETQRNKGNFPGRFSGRQFSNSRSEMNVSTLELGDSALYLCASRGRDGLSGYTFGSGTRLTVV.

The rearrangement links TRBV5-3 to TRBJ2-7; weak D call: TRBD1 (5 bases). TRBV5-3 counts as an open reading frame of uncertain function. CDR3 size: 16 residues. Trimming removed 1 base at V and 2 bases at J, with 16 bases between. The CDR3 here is CARSLKVRALTYEQYF. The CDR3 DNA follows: TGTGCCAGAAGCTTGAAGGTCAGGGCCCTAACCTACGAGCAGTACTTC.